These 10 T cell receptor beta chains originate from one sample sequenced in a study of T-cell reconstitution after alpha-beta-depleted transplantation in children. Using unique molecular identifiers, the investigators prepared the TCRbeta library. In TCRdb, the PCR reads were re-called with MiXCR into one record per CDR3 protein. The sample consists of hundreds of thousands of distinct CDR3 sequences, over 10% of them appearing once. This sample comprised PBMCs, mostly from graft donor cells, obtained 360 days after TCRalphabeta/CD19-depleted stem cell transplant. The receptors stem from a male patient aged 5 to 17 who had a stem cell transplant for acute myeloid leukemia, so the T cells may come from the graft donor.

This clonotype occurred many times. The CDR3 DNA reads as TGCAGCGTTGGGGGAGAAAAGTGGCGCAATGAGCAGTTCTTC. Its protein is CSVGGEKWRNEQFF. J is TRBJ2-1 and V is TRBV29-1; D may be TRBD2 (5 bases). The CDR3 spans 14 residues. V lost 4 bases to trimming and J lost 6 bases, with 16 bases between them. The germline V gene encodes CDR1 SQVTM and CDR2 ANQGSEA.

Only one count was recorded for this clonotype. V is TRBV7-6 and J is TRBJ2-5; 10 nucleotides align to TRBD2. Germline V gene sequence: CDR1 SGHVS, CDR2 FNYEAQ. J was trimmed by 5 bases and V by 5 bases; bases with no gene match: 17. The CDR3 has 18 amino acids. The DNA for the CDR3 is TGTGCCAGCAGCCGACATATTAGCGGGAGGACCCGAACGGAGACCCAGTACTTC. It is translated as CASSRHISGRTRTETQYF.

This clonotype was counted between two and nine times. The chain links TRBV20-1 to TRBJ2-5; tentatively, D is TRBD2 (6 bases). V was clipped by 5 bases and J by 1 base, with 17 bases between them. The CDR3 covers 15 residues. Germline-derived CDR1 and CDR2 are DFQATT and SNEGSKA (reference sequence). CDR3 coding DNA: TGCAGTGCTGATCCGGGAGAGGGGACCCAAGAGACCCAGTACTTC. It yields the protein CSADPGEGTQETQYF.

The chain recombines TRBV6-5 with TRBJ2-7; D call uncertain. The CDR3 totals 13 residues. Germline CDR1 MNHEY, CDR2 SVGAGI. Trimming took off 7 bases at V and 3 bases at J, with 13 bases between the two ends. CDR3 loop: CASKRQVDYEQYF. The CDR3 bases are TGTGCCAGCAAGAGGCAGGTCGACTACGAGCAGTACTTC.

This clonotype was found a few times. The CDR3 DNA sequence: TGTGCCAGCGCCGACGCGGGAGTGGGAAATGAGCAGTTCTTC. This codes for CASADAGVGNEQFF. The chain recombines TRBV2 with TRBJ2-1; 7 bases map to TRBD2. Germline V gives CDR1 SNHLY, CDR2 FYNNEI. The CDR3 totals 14 residues. V trimming: 8 bases; J trimming: 7 bases; junction bases outside the gene matches: 11.

This clonotype was seen more than once but under ten times. The chain is built from TRBV5-5 and TRBJ2-1; D may match TRBD1 or TRBD2 (5 bases each). The CDR3 covers 16 residues. CDR1 is SGHKS, CDR2 YYEKEE, per germline (reference sequence). Trimming removed 0 bases at V and 4 bases at J, with 14 bases between. The CDR3 coding sequence is TGTGCCAGCAGCTTGGCAGAGGTGAGGGGATACAATGAGCAGTTCTTC. As protein: CASSLAEVRGYNEQFF. The entire variable domain, with the rest obtained from reference TRBV5-5 and TRBJ2-1, is as follows: DAGVTQSPTHLIKTRGQQVTLRCSPISGHKSVSWYQQVLGQGPQFIFQYYEKEERGRGNFPDRFSARQFPNYSSELNVNALLLGDSALYLCASSLAEVRGYNEQFFGPGTRLTVL.

The chain has TRBV15 and TRBJ2-2, with D possibly TRBD2 on 6 matching bases. The V gene lost 1 base and the J gene lost 1 base, with 13 bases spanning the gap. CDR1 LNHNV and CDR2 YYDKDF come from the germline V gene (reference sequence). CDR3 length equals 17 residues. The CDR3 DNA sequence: TGTGCCACCAGCAGAGTAATTCCGCGGGAGAACACCGGGGAGCTGTTTTTT. Amino acids: CATSRVIPRENTGELFF.

This chain joins TRBV6-1 and TRBJ1-2; 11 bases fit TRBD1. This CDR3 has 14 residues. Germline V gene sequence: CDR1 MNHNS, CDR2 SASEGT. V was clipped by 6 bases and J by 8 bases; unmatched bases: 8. The CDR3, as DNA: TGTGCCAGCAGCCCAAGGACAGGGGGCTTGGGCTACACCTTC. Translation: CASSPRTGGLGYTF.

This clonotype was counted only a few times. The rearrangement joins TRBV7-2 to TRBJ2-3; TRBD1 agrees at 8 bases. Germline trimming cut 0 bases from V and 6 bases from J; bases unmatched to any gene: 2. Germline lookup yields CDR1 SGHTA and CDR2 FQGNSA. The CDR3 covers 14 residues. The CDR3 spells CASSLARQGDTQYF. The CDR3 DNA follows: TGTGCCAGCAGCTTAGCGAGACAGGGGGATACGCAGTATTTT.

The chain links TRBV5-1 to TRBJ2-3; 7 bases match TRBD2. Germline-derived CDR1 and CDR2 are SGHRS and YFSETQ. V was clipped by 0 bases and J by 0 bases; unmatched bases: 4. The CDR3 is 16 residues long. The CDR3 spells CASSLGLASSTDTQYF. The CDR3 DNA is TGCGCCAGCAGCTTGGGACTAGCTTCTAGCACAGATACGCAGTATTTT.